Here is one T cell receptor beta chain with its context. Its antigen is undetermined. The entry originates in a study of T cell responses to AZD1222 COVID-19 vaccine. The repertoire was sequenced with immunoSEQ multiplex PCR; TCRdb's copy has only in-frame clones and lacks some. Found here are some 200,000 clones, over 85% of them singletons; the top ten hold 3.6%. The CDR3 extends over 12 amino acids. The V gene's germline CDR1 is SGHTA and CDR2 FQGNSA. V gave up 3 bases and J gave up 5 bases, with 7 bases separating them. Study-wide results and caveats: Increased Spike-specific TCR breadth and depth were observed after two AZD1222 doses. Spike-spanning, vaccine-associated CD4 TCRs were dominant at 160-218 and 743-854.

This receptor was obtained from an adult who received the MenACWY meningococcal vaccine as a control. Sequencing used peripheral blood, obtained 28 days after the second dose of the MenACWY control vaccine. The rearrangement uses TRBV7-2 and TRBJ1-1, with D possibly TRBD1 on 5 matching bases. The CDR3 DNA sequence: TGTGCCAGCAGCTTTGAGGGGACTGAAGCTTTCTTT. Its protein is CASSFEGTEAFF. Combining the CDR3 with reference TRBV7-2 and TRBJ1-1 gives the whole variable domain GAGVSQSPSNKVTEKGKDVELRCDPISGHTALYWYRQSLGQGLEFLIYFQGNSAPDKSGLPSDRFSAERTGGSVSTLTIQRTQQEDSAVYLCASSFEGTEAFFGQGTRLTVV.